Below, 27 T cell receptor beta chains from the same sample are listed, as sequenced in a study of T cells in localized non-small cell lung cancer. Sequencing was performed with immunoSEQ multiplex PCR; in TCRdb, only in-frame clones are kept and a portion is missing. This repertoire shows over 20,000 clones, more than 85% found once; its top ten account for about 16%. This sample comprised peripheral blood, obtained before any cancer treatment. These receptors were collected from a man aged 35 to 69 with stage III squamous cell lung carcinoma.

This clone was detected once. V and J are TRBV5-1 and TRBJ1-3; unclear D gene. Trimming stripped 4 bases from V and 1 base from J, with 9 bases between. CDR1 is SGHRS, CDR2 YFSETQ, per germline. The CDR3 has 14 residues. CDR3 bases: TGCGCCAGCAGCCCCCTTGAGTCTGGAAACACCATATATTTT. Translation: CASSPLESGNTIYF.

The chain uses TRBV7-2 and TRBJ2-3; 7 nucleotides match TRBD1. V gave up 1 base and J gave up 0 bases; unmatched junction bases: 4. Germline CDR1 and CDR2: SGHTA and FQGNSA. The CDR3 has 16 amino acids. As DNA, the CDR3 is TGTGCCAGCAGCTTAGGGTGGACAGGAAGCACAGATACGCAGTATTTT. Its protein is CASSLGWTGSTDTQYF.

The chain combines TRBV5-1 with TRBJ2-7; TRBD1 agrees at 7 bases. This CDR3 has 15 residues. V was clipped by 4 bases and J by 0 bases; unmatched bases: 7. Germline V CDR1 and CDR2: SGHRS, YFSETQ. CDR3 sequence (DNA): TGCGCCAGCAGCGTAACAGGGGCCCTCTCCTACGAGCAGTACTTC. Protein product: CASSVTGALSYEQYF. The complete variable domain, with remaining parts taken from reference TRBV5-1 and TRBJ2-7, reads KAGVTQTPRYLIKTRGQQVTLSCSPISGHRSVSWYQQTPGQGLQFLFEYFSETQRNKGNFPGRFSGRQFSNSRSEMNVSTLELGDSALYLCASSVTGALSYEQYFGPGTRLTVT.

The chain employs TRBV5-6 and TRBJ1-1; D gene unclear. This CDR3 has 11 amino acids. Trimming took off 4 bases at V and 10 bases at J, with 11 bases between the two ends. The germline CDR1 and CDR2 sequences are SGHDT and YYEEEE. The chain's CDR3 is CASSQQSRAFF. CDR3 DNA sequence: TGTGCCAGCAGCCAACAGAGTCGAGCTTTCTTT.

V gene TRBV7-3 combines with J gene TRBJ2-2, with D possibly TRBD2 on 6 matching bases. CDR1 is SGHTA and CDR2 is FQGTGA in the germline V gene. The CDR3 contains 14 residues. V lost 9 bases and J 7 bases, leaving 18 bases between the germline ends. CDR3 DNA sequence: TGTGCCAGTCAGGAGGGCCTAAAGGACGGGGAGCTGTTTTTT. This translates into CASQEGLKDGELFF. Filled out from reference TRBV7-3 and TRBJ2-2, the complete variable domain reads GAGVSQTPSNKVTEKGKYVELRCDPISGHTALYWYRQSLGQGPEFLIYFQGTGAADDSGLPNDRFFAVRPEGSVSTLKIQRTERGDSAVYLCASQEGLKDGELFFGEGSRLTVL.

The rearrangement uses TRBV2 and TRBJ1-1; no firm D call. This CDR3 region has 16 residues. Germline CDR1 reads SNHLY; CDR2 reads FYNNEI. V shed 6 bases and J shed 0 bases, with 17 bases lying between them. CDR3 amino acids: CASRKETGSMNTEAFF. The DNA for the CDR3 is TGTGCCAGCAGGAAAGAGACGGGATCTATGAACACTGAAGCTTTCTTT.

The CDR3 loop is CASSSGPDGDTQYF. The CDR3 DNA sequence: TGTGCCAGCAGCTCCGGACCCGACGGTGATACGCAGTATTTT. This sequence joins TRBV5-4 and TRBJ2-3; D gene uncertain. Trimming took off 3 bases at V and 6 bases at J, with 14 bases between the two ends. The CDR3 extends over 14 amino acids. Germline V CDR1 and CDR2: SGHNT, YYREEE (reference sequence).

This chain uses TRBV6-1 with TRBJ1-4, with TRBD1 as a possible D gene (5 bases). Per germline, CDR1 MNHNS and CDR2 SASEGT. The CDR3 extends over 14 amino acids. V lost 10 bases to trimming and J lost 0 bases, with 12 bases between them. The CDR3 sequence is CATRVLATNEKLFF. CDR3 coding DNA: TGTGCCACCAGGGTACTAGCAACTAATGAAAAACTGTTTTTT.

The chain carries TRBV25-1 and TRBJ1-1; 9 positions agree with TRBD1. The V gene's germline CDR1 is MGHDK and CDR2 SYGVNS. The trim removed 3 bases at V and 3 bases at J, leaving 5 bases unmatched. The CDR3 extends over 15 amino acids. CDR3 in amino acids: CASSEGQGYYTEAFF. DNA of the CDR3: TGTGCCAGCAGTGAGGGACAGGGTTATTACACTGAAGCTTTCTTT.

The table lists this clone with a few counts. The chain uses TRBV11-1 and TRBJ1-3; D unclear. The V end lost 5 bases, the J end lost 5 bases, and 16 bases lay between the germline ends. Germline lookup yields CDR1 SGHAT and CDR2 FQDESV (reference sequence). There are 15 residues in the CDR3. CDR3 sequence: CASSIRGPTRNTIYF. In DNA, the CDR3 is TGTGCCAGCAGCATCCGAGGTCCTACGAGAAACACCATATATTTT.

The J gene is TRBJ2-7, the V gene TRBV30, with a weak D call TRBD1 (7 bases). Germline V lookup: CDR1 GTSNPN, CDR2 SVGIG (reference sequence). The CDR3 loop spans 14 amino acids. The V gene lost 0 bases and the J gene lost 6 bases, with 15 bases spanning the gap. This chain's CDR3 is CAWSVARGTSEQYF. The DNA of the CDR3 is TGTGCCTGGAGTGTAGCCAGGGGGACTTCCGAGCAGTACTTC. The full variable domain, in which reference TRBV30 and TRBJ2-7 provide the parts outside the CDR3, is SQTIHQWPATLVQPVGSPLSLECTVEGTSNPNLYWYRQAAGRGLQLLFYSVGIGQISSEVPQNLSASRPQDRQFILSSKKLLLSDSGFYLCAWSVARGTSEQYFGPGTRLTVT.

In DNA form, the CDR3 reads TGTGCCAGCAGCTTGAATGCCGGAAACACCATATATTTT. Its translation: CASSLNAGNTIYF. This chain connects TRBV6-5 to TRBJ1-3; unclear D gene. CDR1 and CDR2 (germline): MNHEY, SVGAGI. The CDR3 has 13 residues. Trimming cost V 6 bases and J 4 bases, with 10 bases left between them.

This chain uses TRBV4-1 with TRBJ2-7; possibly TRBD2 for D (5 bases). Germline V gene lookup returns CDR1 MGHRA and CDR2 YSYEKL. The CDR3 has 14 amino acids. V was pared by 2 bases and J by 6 bases, with 14 bases between. CDR3 in amino acids: CASSQREGIGEQYF. The CDR3 DNA follows: TGCGCCAGCAGCCAACGGGAAGGGATTGGCGAGCAGTACTTC.

V usage is TRBV14 and J usage is TRBJ1-4; D is unresolved. This CDR3 contains 12 residues. Germline CDR1 is SGHDN and CDR2 is FVKESK. V gave up 2 bases and J gave up 7 bases, with 5 bases separating them. The CDR3 protein is CASSQFREKLFF. CDR3 sequence (DNA): TGTGCCAGCAGCCAATTCCGTGAAAAACTGTTTTTT. The variable domain in full, completed from reference TRBV14 and TRBJ1-4, reads EAGVTQFPSHSVIEKGQTVTLRCDPISGHDNLYWYRRVMGKEIKFLLHFVKESKQDESGMPNNRFLAERTGGTYSTLKVQPAELEDSGVYFCASSQFREKLFFGSGTQLSVL.

This chain connects TRBV9 to TRBJ2-5, with D perhaps TRBD1 (5 bases). The germline V gene encodes CDR1 SGDLS and CDR2 YYNGEE. V lost 0 bases and J lost 4, with 7 bases in between. This CDR3 contains 13 residues. The CDR3 here is CASSVGGGETQYF. DNA for the CDR3: TGTGCCAGCAGCGTAGGGGGCGGAGAGACCCAGTACTTC.

The chain is built from TRBV5-8 and TRBJ2-1, with D uncertain. The V end lost 0 bases, the J end lost 13 bases, and 5 bases lay between the germline ends. Germline V gene sequence: CDR1 SGHTS, CDR2 YDEGEE. The length of the CDR3 is 10 residues. The CDR3 DNA sequence: TGTGCCAGCAGCTTGGACAGCCAGTTCTTC. Translated: CASSLDSQFF.

The chain combines TRBV6-5 with TRBJ1-3, with 10 bases identical to TRBD1. The CDR3 contains 15 residues. The ends lost 2 bases at V and 2 bases at J; junction bases unmatched: 0. CDR1 is MNHEY and CDR2 is SVGAGI in the germline V gene. The CDR3 is CASSYGTGAGNTIYF. The CDR3 bases are TGTGCCAGCAGTTACGGGACAGGGGCTGGAAACACCATATATTTT.

The chain joins TRBV4-2 to TRBJ2-2; D perhaps matches TRBD2 (6 bases). CDR1 and CDR2 (germline): LGHNA, YNFKEQ. Trimming removed 4 bases from V and 1 base from J, with 7 bases in between. This CDR3 has 14 residues. The CDR3 is CASSRGENTGELFF. The CDR3 nucleotides are TGTGCCAGCAGCCGCGGGGAGAACACCGGGGAGCTGTTTTTT.

This chain joins TRBV29-1 and TRBJ1-4; D is ambiguous. The V gene lost 7 bases and the J gene lost 7 bases, with 16 bases spanning the gap. The CDR3 length is 13 residues. Germline V gene lookup returns CDR1 SQVTM and CDR2 ANQGSEA. The CDR3 spells CSASEGRGEKLFF. Here the CDR3 DNA reads TGCAGCGCCTCAGAAGGACGAGGTGAAAAACTGTTTTTT.

The rearrangement joins TRBV11-3 to TRBJ2-2; TRBD1 is a possible D gene (5 bases). V was cut by 1 base and J by 0 bases, with 9 bases left in between. CDR1 is SGHNT and CDR2 is YENEEA in the germline V gene. This CDR3 has 16 amino acids. The CDR3 reads CASSLGGGPNTGELFF. In nucleotides, the CDR3 is TGTGCCAGCAGCTTAGGGGGCGGCCCGAACACCGGGGAGCTGTTTTTT.

The chain has TRBV14 and TRBJ1-4; D is perhaps TRBD1 (5 bases). The germline CDR1 and CDR2 sequences are SGHDN and FVKESK. The ends were cut back, 3 bases at V and 3 bases at J, with 5 bases in the middle. The CDR3 loop spans 13 amino acids. CDR3 sequence: CASSQGANEKLFF. CDR3 sequence (DNA): TGTGCCAGCAGCCAGGGGGCTAATGAAAAACTGTTTTTT.

The rearrangement links TRBV5-1 to TRBJ1-5; 10 bases are shared with TRBD1. The V segment lost 4 bases and the J segment 4 bases; nucleotides outside the gene matches: 2. In germline, CDR1 is SGHRS, CDR2 YFSETQ. CDR3 length equals 14 residues. The CDR3 sequence is CASSPGQGNQPQHF. DNA for the CDR3: TGCGCCAGCAGCCCGGGACAGGGGAATCAGCCCCAGCATTTT.

V usage is TRBV19 and J usage is TRBJ1-4; TRBD1 is a possible D gene (5 bases). The V end was cut by 5 bases, the J end by 7 bases, with 20 bases between. Germline V gene sequence: CDR1 LNHDA, CDR2 SQIVND (reference sequence). The CDR3 loop spans 16 amino acids. The CDR3 DNA sequence: TGTGCCAGTAGTGATCCAAGGGGCCGTTTTCGTGAAAAACTGTTTTTT. Encoded protein: CASSDPRGRFREKLFF.

This clone turned up a few times. The chain employs TRBV13 and TRBJ2-1; D may correspond to TRBD1 or TRBD2 (5 bases each). Germline lookup yields CDR1 PRHDT and CDR2 FYEKMQ (reference sequence). The V end was cut by 3 bases, the J end by 10 bases, with 19 bases between. The CDR3 covers 15 residues. The CDR3, as DNA: TGTGCCAGCAGCTTGAGGGGAAGCCCAGGGAAGGAGCAGTTCTTC. Its translation: CASSLRGSPGKEQFF.

In its sample, this clone was seen once. The chain recombines TRBV5-1 with TRBJ1-3; 8 bases align to TRBD1. V shed 4 bases, J shed 2 bases, and the junction held 8 bases outside the gene matches. The V gene's germline CDR1 is SGHRS and CDR2 YFSETQ. The CDR3 contains 16 residues. Here the CDR3 reads CASSTQPTGAGNTIYF. CDR3 in DNA: TGCGCCAGCAGCACGCAACCGACAGGGGCTGGAAACACCATATATTTT.

The J gene is TRBJ1-2, the V gene TRBV2, with TRBD1 identical over 7 bases. V trimming: 6 bases; J trimming: 4 bases; junction bases outside the gene matches: 5. CDR1 and CDR2 (germline): SNHLY, FYNNEI. This CDR3 is built from 13 residues. CDR3 DNA: TGTGCCAGCAGAGAGGACAGGATCTATGGCTACACCTTC. Its protein product is CASREDRIYGYTF.

The rearrangement uses TRBV29-1 and TRBJ2-7, with 9 positions matching TRBD1. V lost 7 bases to trimming and J lost 9 bases; unmatched junction nucleotides: 10. This CDR3 has 12 amino acids. Per the germline V gene, CDR1 is SQVTM and CDR2 is ANQGSEA. CDR3 in DNA: TGCAGCGCTGGACAGGGGCCACGTAGGCAGTACTTC. Amino acid sequence: CSAGQGPRRQYF.